The entry below gives a single TCR beta chain sequence along with its context. Its antigen remains unknown. The entry originates in a study of T cell responses to AZD1222 COVID-19 vaccine. Assay used: immunoSEQ multiplex PCR; TCRdb lists only in-frame clones, some missing. This sample has 150,000 or so clones, with about 91% found just once. The study, taken as a whole, reports: In the spike-specific TCR repertoire, nearly half reportedly target unmutated variant regions. Donors, mostly white British, included more females; clonal diversity was possibly underestimated.

The origin of this receptor is an adult in good health. The sequenced sample was peripheral blood, obtained on day 0 of AZD1222 vaccination.

CDR3: CASSVEAGAETQYF. In DNA, the CDR3 is TGTGCCAGCAGCGTAGAGGCAGGGGCGGAGACCCAGTACTTC. V gene TRBV9 combines with J gene TRBJ2-5; D might be TRBD1 (6 bases). V was shortened by 0 bases and J by 5 bases, with 11 bases between the two germline ends. CDR3 length: 14 amino acids. Germline loops: CDR1 SGDLS, CDR2 YYNGEE.